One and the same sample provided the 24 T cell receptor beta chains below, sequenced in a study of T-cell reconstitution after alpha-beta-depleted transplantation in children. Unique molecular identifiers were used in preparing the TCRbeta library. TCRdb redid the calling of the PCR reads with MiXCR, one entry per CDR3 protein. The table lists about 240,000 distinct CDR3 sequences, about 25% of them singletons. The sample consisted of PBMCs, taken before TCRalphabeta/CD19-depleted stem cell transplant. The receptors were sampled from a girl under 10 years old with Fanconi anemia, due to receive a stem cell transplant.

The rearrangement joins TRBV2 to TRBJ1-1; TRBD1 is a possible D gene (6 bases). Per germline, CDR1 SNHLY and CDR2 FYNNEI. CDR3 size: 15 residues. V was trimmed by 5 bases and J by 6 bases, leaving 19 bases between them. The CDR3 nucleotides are TGTGCCAGCAGTCCCGAACTACAGGGCTTGGCTGAAGCTTTCTTT. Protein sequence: CASSPELQGLAEAFF.

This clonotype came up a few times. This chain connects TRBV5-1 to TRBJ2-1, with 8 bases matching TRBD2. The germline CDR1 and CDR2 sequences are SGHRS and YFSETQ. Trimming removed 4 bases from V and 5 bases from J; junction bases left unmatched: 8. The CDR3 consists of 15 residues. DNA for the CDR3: TGCGCCAGCAGCCAACGGGGGGGAGAGGACAATGAGCAGTTCTTC. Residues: CASSQRGGEDNEQFF.

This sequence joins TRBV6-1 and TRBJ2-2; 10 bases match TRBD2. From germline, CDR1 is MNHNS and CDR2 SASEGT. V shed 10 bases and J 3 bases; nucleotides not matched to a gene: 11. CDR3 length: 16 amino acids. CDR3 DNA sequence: TGTGCCACCGTTAATACCGGGACTAGCGACACCGGGGAGCTGTTTTTT. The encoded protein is CATVNTGTSDTGELFF.

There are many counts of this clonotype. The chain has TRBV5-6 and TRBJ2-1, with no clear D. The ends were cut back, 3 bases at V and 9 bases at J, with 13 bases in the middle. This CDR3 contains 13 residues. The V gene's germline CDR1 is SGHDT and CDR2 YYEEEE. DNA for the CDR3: TGTGCCAGCAGCTATGCCTGGGCCAGTGAGCAGTTCTTC. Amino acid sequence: CASSYAWASEQFF.

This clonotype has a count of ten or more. CDR3 nucleotide sequence: TGTGCCAGCAGTTTCATGACAGTGAACTATGGCTACACCTTC. Its translation: CASSFMTVNYGYTF. J is TRBJ1-2 and V is TRBV12-3 or TRBV12-4; the D gene is possibly TRBD1 (5 bases). The CDR3 is 14 amino acids. Trimming took 3 bases from V and 2 from J, leaving 10 bases between them.

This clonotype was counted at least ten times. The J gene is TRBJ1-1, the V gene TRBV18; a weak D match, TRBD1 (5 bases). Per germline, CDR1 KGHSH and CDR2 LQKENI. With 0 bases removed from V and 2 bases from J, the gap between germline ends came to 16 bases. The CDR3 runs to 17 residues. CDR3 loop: CASSPPLGREGNTEAFF. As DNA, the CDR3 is TGTGCCAGCTCACCACCGCTGGGCAGGGAGGGTAACACTGAAGCTTTCTTT. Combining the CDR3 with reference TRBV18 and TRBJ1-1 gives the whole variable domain NAGVMQNPRHLVRRRGQEARLRCSPMKGHSHVYWYRQLPEEGLKFMVYLQKENIIDESGMPKERFSAEFPKEGPSILRIQQVVRGDSAAYFCASSPPLGREGNTEAFFGQGTRLTVV.

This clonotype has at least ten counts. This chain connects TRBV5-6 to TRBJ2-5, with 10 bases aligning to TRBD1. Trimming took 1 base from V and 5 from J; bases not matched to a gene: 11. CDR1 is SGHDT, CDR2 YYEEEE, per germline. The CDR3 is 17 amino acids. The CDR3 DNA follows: TGTGCCAGCAGCTTGTGGGACAGGGGCGAAGAATGGGAGACCCAGTACTTC. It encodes CASSLWDRGEEWETQYF.

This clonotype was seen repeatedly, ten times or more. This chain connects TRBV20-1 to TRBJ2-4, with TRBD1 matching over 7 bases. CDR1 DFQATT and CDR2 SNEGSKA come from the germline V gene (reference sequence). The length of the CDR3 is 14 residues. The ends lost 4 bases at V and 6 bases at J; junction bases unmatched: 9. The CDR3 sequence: CSATTGTAGNIQYF. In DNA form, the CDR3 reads TGCAGTGCTACGACAGGGACAGCCGGAAACATTCAGTACTTC.

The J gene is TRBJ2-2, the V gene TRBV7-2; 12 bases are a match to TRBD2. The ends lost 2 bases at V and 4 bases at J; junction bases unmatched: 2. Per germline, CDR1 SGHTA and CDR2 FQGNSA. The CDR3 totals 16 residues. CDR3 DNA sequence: TGTGCCAGCAGCTTACTAGCGGGAGGGCCCACCGGGGAGCTGTTTTTT. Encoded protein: CASSLLAGGPTGELFF.

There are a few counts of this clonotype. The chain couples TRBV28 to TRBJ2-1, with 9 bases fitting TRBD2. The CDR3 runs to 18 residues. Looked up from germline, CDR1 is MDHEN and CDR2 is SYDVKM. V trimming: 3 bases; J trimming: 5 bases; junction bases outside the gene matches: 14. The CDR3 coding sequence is TGTGCCAGCAGTTTTGATAATTCTGCTAGCGGGATGGACAATGAGCAGTTCTTC. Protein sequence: CASSFDNSASGMDNEQFF. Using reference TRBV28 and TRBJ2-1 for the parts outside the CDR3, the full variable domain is DVKVTQSSRYLVKRTGEKVFLECVQDMDHENMFWYRQDPGLGLRLIYFSYDVKMKEKGDIPEGYSVSREKKERFSLILESASTNQTSMYLCASSFDNSASGMDNEQFFGPGTRLTVL.

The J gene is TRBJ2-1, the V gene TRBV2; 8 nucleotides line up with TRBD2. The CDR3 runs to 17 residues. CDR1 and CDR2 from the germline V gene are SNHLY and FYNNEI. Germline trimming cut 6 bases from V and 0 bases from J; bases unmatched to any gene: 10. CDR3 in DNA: TGTGCCAGCAGCTTTCGGGGGGGCCCCGACTCCTACAATGAGCAGTTCTTC. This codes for CASSFRGGPDSYNEQFF.

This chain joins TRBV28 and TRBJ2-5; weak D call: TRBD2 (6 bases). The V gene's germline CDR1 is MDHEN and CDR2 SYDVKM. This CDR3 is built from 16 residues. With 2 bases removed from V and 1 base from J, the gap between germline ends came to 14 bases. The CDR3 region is CASSLVGGIGQETQYF. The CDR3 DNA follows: TGTGCCAGCAGTTTAGTCGGGGGTATAGGCCAAGAGACCCAGTACTTC.

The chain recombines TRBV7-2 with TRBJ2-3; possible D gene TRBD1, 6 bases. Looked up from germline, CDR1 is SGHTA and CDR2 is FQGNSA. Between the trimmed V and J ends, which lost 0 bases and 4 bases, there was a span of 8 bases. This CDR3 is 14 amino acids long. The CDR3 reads CASSLARTADTQYF. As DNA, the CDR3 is TGTGCCAGCAGCTTAGCCAGGACAGCAGATACGCAGTATTTT.

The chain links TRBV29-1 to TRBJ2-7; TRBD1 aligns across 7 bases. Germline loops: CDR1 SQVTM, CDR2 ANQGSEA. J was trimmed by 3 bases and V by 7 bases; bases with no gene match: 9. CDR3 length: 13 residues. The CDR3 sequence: CSGATGTDYEQYF. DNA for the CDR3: TGCAGCGGAGCGACCGGGACAGACTACGAGCAGTACTTC.

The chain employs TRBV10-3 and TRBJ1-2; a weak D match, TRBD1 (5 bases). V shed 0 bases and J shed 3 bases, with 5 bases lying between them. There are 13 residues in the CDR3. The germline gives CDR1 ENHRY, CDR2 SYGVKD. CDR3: CAISESGDYGYTF. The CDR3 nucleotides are TGTGCCATCAGTGAGTCAGGGGACTATGGCTACACCTTC.

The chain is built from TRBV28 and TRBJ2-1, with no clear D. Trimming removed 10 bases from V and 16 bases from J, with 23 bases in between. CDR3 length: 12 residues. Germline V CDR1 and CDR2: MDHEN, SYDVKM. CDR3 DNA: TGTGCCACCACGACACGACAAGCCCGATCCTTCTTC. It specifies CATTTRQARSFF.

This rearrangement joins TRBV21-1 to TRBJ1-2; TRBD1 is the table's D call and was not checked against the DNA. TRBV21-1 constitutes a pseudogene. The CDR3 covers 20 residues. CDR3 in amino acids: CASSKAPGQGTYSANYGYTF. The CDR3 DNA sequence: TGTGCCAGCAGCAAAGCTCCGGGACAGGGGACCTACTCAGCTAACTATGGCTACACCTTC.

CDR3 residues: CASSPPPGTAKPPYEQYF. For the CDR3, the DNA is TGTGCCAGCTCACCACCGCCCGGGACAGCGAAGCCACCCTACGAGCAGTACTTC. The chain is built from TRBV18 and TRBJ2-7; 7 nucleotides agree with TRBD1. The CDR3 is 18 amino acids. V shed 0 bases and J 2 bases; nucleotides not matched to a gene: 13. Germline lookup yields CDR1 KGHSH and CDR2 LQKENI.

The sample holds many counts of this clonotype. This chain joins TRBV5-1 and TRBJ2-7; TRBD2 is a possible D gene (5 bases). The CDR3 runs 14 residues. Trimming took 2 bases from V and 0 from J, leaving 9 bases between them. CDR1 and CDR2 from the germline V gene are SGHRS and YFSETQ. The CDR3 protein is CASSFGVSSYEQYF. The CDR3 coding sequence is TGCGCCAGCAGCTTCGGGGTGAGCTCCTACGAGCAGTACTTC.

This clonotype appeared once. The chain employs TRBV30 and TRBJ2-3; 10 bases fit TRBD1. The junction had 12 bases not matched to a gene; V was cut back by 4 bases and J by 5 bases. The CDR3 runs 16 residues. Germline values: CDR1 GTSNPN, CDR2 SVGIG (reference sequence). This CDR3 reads CAWIPDRGGGKDTQYF. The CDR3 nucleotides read TGTGCCTGGATTCCGGACAGGGGGGGAGGAAAAGATACGCAGTATTTT.

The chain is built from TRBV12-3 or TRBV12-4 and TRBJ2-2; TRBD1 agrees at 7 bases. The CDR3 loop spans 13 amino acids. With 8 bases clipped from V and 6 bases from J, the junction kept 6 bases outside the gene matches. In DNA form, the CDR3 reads TGTGCCAGCGGCACAGGGGTTCCCGGGGAGCTGTTTTTT. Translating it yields CASGTGVPGELFF.

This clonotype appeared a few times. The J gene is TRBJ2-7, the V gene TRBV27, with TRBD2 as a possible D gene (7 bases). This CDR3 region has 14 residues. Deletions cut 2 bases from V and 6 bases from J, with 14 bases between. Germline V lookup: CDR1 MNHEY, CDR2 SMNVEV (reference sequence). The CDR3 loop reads CASSLHGGPAEQYF. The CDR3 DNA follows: TGTGCCAGCAGTTTACACGGGGGGCCGGCCGAGCAGTACTTC.

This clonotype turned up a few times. The CDR3 DNA reads as TGTGCCAGCAGTTTAAACGGAGGGACTGAAGCTTTCTTT. Its translation: CASSLNGGTEAFF. The rearrangement links TRBV27 to TRBJ1-1; no definite D call. This CDR3 has 13 amino acids. V was trimmed by 2 bases and J by 5 bases, leaving 9 bases between them. In germline, CDR1 is MNHEY, CDR2 SMNVEV (reference sequence).

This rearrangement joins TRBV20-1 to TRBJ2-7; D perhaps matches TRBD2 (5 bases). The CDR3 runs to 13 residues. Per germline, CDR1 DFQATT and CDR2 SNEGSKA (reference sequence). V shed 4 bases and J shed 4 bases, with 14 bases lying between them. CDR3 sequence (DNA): TGCAGTGCTACTCAGGCTAGCTGGTACGAGCAGTACTTC. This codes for CSATQASWYEQYF.